This T cell receptor (beta chain) was observed in a study of T-cell memory formation after mild COVID-19. This clonotype was picked up many times. TCRdb re-called the 5' RACE reads through MiXCR, storing one row per CDR3 protein. The sample lists 350,000 to 500,000 distinct CDR3 sequences; about a sixth were seen once. Germline V gives CDR1 MNHEY, CDR2 SVGEGT. V was cut by 2 bases and J by 3 bases, with 7 bases left in between. The CDR3 runs to 13 residues. The TCR comes from a man aged 18-30 years who had mild COVID-19 (a few samples of this study predate the infection). Cell type and time point are not known. Sequenced sample: PBMCs or a T cell subset sorted from them (not recorded which). The rearrangement links TRBV6-2 or TRBV6-3 to TRBJ1-1, with D unresolved. The DNA of the CDR3 is TGTGCCAGCAGTTACGAGCGGGACACTGAAGCTTTCTTT. Translating gives CASSYERDTEAFF.